This T cell receptor (beta chain) came from a study of T cell responses to AZD1222 COVID-19 vaccine. Libraries were prepared by immunoSEQ multiplex PCR; TCRdb keeps only in-frame clonotypes and omits some of them. The sample has under 150,000 clones; approximately 91% are singletons. CDR3 length: 14 amino acids. Looked up from germline, CDR1 is SGDLS and CDR2 is YYNGEE. V was pared by 3 bases and J by 0 bases, with 9 bases between. Findings and caveats of the study: Targeting of unmutated variant regions was reportedly seen in nearly half of spike-specific TCRs. Dominant at 160-218 and 743-854, vaccine-associated CD4 TCRs also spanned spike.

Second-dose intervals of approximately 4 or approximately 12 weeks were pooled. Notes on this clone: No antigen is known for it.

Specimen: peripheral blood, collected 28 days after the second AZD1222 dose. The receptor was derived from an adult who received the AZD1222 COVID-19 vaccine. The V call is TRBV9, the J call TRBJ1-1; possible D gene TRBD1, 5 bases. CDR3 in DNA: TGTGCCAGCAGCGCGGGACCGCTGAACACTGAAGCTTTCTTT. Translating gives CASSAGPLNTEAFF.